This passage covers 31 T cell receptor beta chains from one sample sequenced in a study of shared clonotypes between healthy human individuals. Libraries were prepared by immunoSEQ multiplex PCR; TCRdb keeps only in-frame clonotypes and omits some of them. The sample holds about 2 million clones, about 95% seen once. The naive CD8 subset, CD45RO-negative cells positively selected for CCR7, excluded terminally differentiated effector memory CD45RA+ cells. Sequenced: naive CD8+ T cells sorted from blood. These receptor sequences come from a man between 18 and 29 years old in good health.

The rearrangement uses TRBV9 and TRBJ1-4, with D maybe TRBD1 (5 bases). The ends were cut back, 3 bases at V and 4 bases at J, with 10 bases in the middle. This CDR3 comprises 14 residues. Germline CDR1 and CDR2: SGDLS and YYNGEE. The CDR3 here is CASSAGVVNEKLFF. The CDR3 region has the DNA TGTGCCAGCAGCGCGGGGGTCGTTAATGAAAAACTGTTTTTT.

The J gene is TRBJ1-2, the V gene TRBV5-4; D gene uncertain. Looked up from germline, CDR1 is SGHNT and CDR2 is YYREEE (reference sequence). Trimming stripped 0 bases from V and 0 bases from J, with 6 bases between. CDR3 length: 14 residues. Here the CDR3 DNA reads TGTGCCAGCAGCTTGGAACAGCCTAACTATGGCTACACCTTC. This sequence encodes CASSLEQPNYGYTF.

This chain links TRBV30 with TRBJ2-1; TRBD2 agrees at 9 bases. The CDR3 spans 15 residues. Germline loops: CDR1 GTSNPN, CDR2 SVGIG (reference sequence). V lost 0 bases to trimming and J lost 9 bases; unmatched junction nucleotides: 9. The CDR3 DNA is TGTGCCTGGAGTGTACTCGCGGGGGGGCTTCCTGAGCAGTTCTTC. Translation gives CAWSVLAGGLPEQFF.

This clone was detected only once. V usage is TRBV7-9 and J usage is TRBJ1-5; a weak D match, TRBD1 (5 bases). The V gene lost 6 bases and the J gene lost 7 bases, with 16 bases spanning the gap. Looked up from germline, CDR1 is SEHNR and CDR2 is FQNEAQ (reference sequence). CDR3 length: 14 amino acids. Here the CDR3 DNA reads TGTGCCAGCAGGGGCGAGACAGAGTGGCAGCCCCAGCATTTT. Encoded protein: CASRGETEWQPQHF.

This chain links TRBV11-2 with TRBJ2-1; maybe TRBD2 (6 bases). Germline values: CDR1 SGHAT, CDR2 FQNNGV. The germline V and J ends were trimmed by 3 bases and 9 bases, with 15 bases remaining between them. The CDR3 totals 14 residues. The CDR3 DNA follows: TGTGCCAGCAGCTTTGGGACTCTGGCGGCTGAGCAGTTCTTC. It codes for CASSFGTLAAEQFF.

The chain is built from TRBV5-6 and TRBJ2-1, with 12 bases fitting TRBD2. The V and J ends lost 3 bases and 4 bases, in that order; junction bases with no gene match: 5. Germline V lookup: CDR1 SGHDT, CDR2 YYEEEE. The length of the CDR3 is 16 residues. The CDR3 protein is CASSSWTSGAYNEQFF. The CDR3 DNA is TGTGCCAGCAGCTCTTGGACTAGCGGGGCTTACAATGAGCAGTTCTTC.

V usage is TRBV6-1 and J usage is TRBJ2-7, with TRBD1 matching 8 bases. In germline, CDR1 is MNHNS, CDR2 SASEGT. The CDR3 has 15 amino acids. V shed 6 bases, J shed 4 bases, and the junction held 11 bases outside the gene matches. The CDR3 loop reads CASRMQGASLYEQYF. The CDR3 nucleotides are TGTGCCAGCAGGATGCAGGGGGCGTCCTTATACGAGCAGTACTTC.

The chain joins TRBV7-2 to TRBJ2-3, with D possibly being TRBD2 (6 bases). Germline V CDR1 and CDR2: SGHTA, FQGNSA. V was trimmed by 1 base and J by 1 base, leaving 15 bases between them. CDR3 length equals 17 residues. CDR3 protein: CASSLVPAGPGTDTQYF. The CDR3 nucleotides are TGTGCCAGCAGCTTAGTTCCGGCGGGACCGGGCACAGATACGCAGTATTTT.

The chain is built from TRBV5-4 and TRBJ2-7; possibly TRBD2 for D (7 bases). This CDR3 has 15 residues. V was trimmed by 4 bases and J by 2 bases, leaving 16 bases between them. Germline CDR1 SGHNT, CDR2 YYREEE (reference sequence). This CDR3 reads CASSPLGEGAYEQYF. CDR3 in DNA: TGTGCCAGCAGCCCCTTAGGGGAGGGGGCCTACGAGCAGTACTTC.

The chain employs TRBV10-3 and TRBJ2-3; no reliable D call. V was pared by 2 bases and J by 4 bases, with 7 bases between. The CDR3 length is 13 residues. Germline lookup yields CDR1 ENHRY and CDR2 SYGVKD. CDR3 in amino acids: CAISELRSDTQYF. CDR3 nucleotide sequence: TGTGCCATCAGTGAGCTACGGTCAGATACGCAGTATTTT.

This clone was seen more than once but under ten times. Other DNA sequences within the sample encode an identical CDR3. This rearrangement joins TRBV5-1 to TRBJ2-3, with TRBD1 identical over 9 bases. Germline V gives CDR1 SGHRS, CDR2 YFSETQ. This CDR3 has 15 residues. Germline trimming cut 2 bases from V and 1 base from J; bases unmatched to any gene: 2. CDR3 amino acids: CASSFRDRGTDTQYF. The DNA of the CDR3 is TGCGCCAGCAGCTTCCGGGACAGGGGCACAGATACGCAGTATTTT. Full variable domain (rest looked up from reference TRBV5-1 and TRBJ2-3): KAGVTQTPRYLIKTRGQQVTLSCSPISGHRSVSWYQQTPGQGLQFLFEYFSETQRNKGNFPGRFSGRQFSNSRSEMNVSTLELGDSALYLCASSFRDRGTDTQYFGPGTRLTVL.

The chain recombines TRBV28 with TRBJ2-5; 7 positions agree with TRBD1. Trimming removed 6 bases from V and 2 bases from J; junction bases left unmatched: 6. This CDR3 is 14 amino acids long. The germline CDR1 and CDR2 sequences are MDHEN and SYDVKM. The CDR3, as DNA: TGTGCCAGCAGCCTAGACAGGGTACAAGAGACCCAGTACTTC. It translates to CASSLDRVQETQYF.

The chain carries TRBV11-2 and TRBJ1-1, with 8 bases identical to TRBD1. The CDR3 runs 15 residues. Germline loops: CDR1 SGHAT, CDR2 FQNNGV. V dropped 7 bases and J dropped 4; count of bases not matched to a gene: 11. Here the CDR3 DNA reads TGTGCCAGCAACGATCTCCAGGGGGCCGGCACTGAAGCTTTCTTT. This translates into CASNDLQGAGTEAFF.

Only a few counts were recorded for this clone. Other DNA variants within this sample encode the same CDR3. The chain couples TRBV19 to TRBJ2-7; D remains unclear. V was cut by 5 bases and J by 2 bases, with 10 bases left in between. The CDR3 is made up of 13 amino acids. Germline CDR1 reads LNHDA; CDR2 reads SQIVND (reference sequence). CDR3 sequence: CASSPGPAYEQYF. CDR3 coding DNA: TGTGCCAGTAGTCCCGGGCCCGCCTACGAGCAGTACTTC.

The chain employs TRBV2 and TRBJ2-7; TRBD1 matches 7 bases. The germline CDR1 and CDR2 sequences are SNHLY and FYNNEI. The CDR3 runs to 12 residues. J lost 6 bases, V lost 7 bases, and 6 bases had no gene match. The CDR3 protein is CASTRQGREQYF. CDR3 DNA sequence: TGTGCCAGCACCCGACAGGGCCGCGAGCAGTACTTC.

In its sample, this clone was seen once. The V call is TRBV13, the J call TRBJ1-1, with D possibly matching TRBD1 (6 bases). Germline CDR1 and CDR2: PRHDT and FYEKMQ (reference sequence). This CDR3 spans 15 amino acids. Trimming removed 4 bases from V and 0 bases from J, with 12 bases in between. CDR3 region: CASSSRTAMNTEAFF. The CDR3 DNA sequence: TGTGCCAGCAGCTCTAGGACAGCTATGAACACTGAAGCTTTCTTT.

V is TRBV2 and J is TRBJ2-5, with 10 bases lining up with TRBD2. CDR1 is SNHLY, CDR2 FYNNEI, per germline. The CDR3 totals 17 residues. V was clipped by 6 bases and J by 1 base; unmatched bases: 11. CDR3 sequence (DNA): TGTGCCAGCAGGGATCTTTCTAGCGGGAGTTTCCAAGAGACCCAGTACTTC. Translated, it gives CASRDLSSGSFQETQYF. The whole variable domain, filled in from reference TRBV2 and TRBJ2-5, reads EPEVTQTPSHQVTQMGQEVILRCVPISNHLYFYWYRQILGQKVEFLVSFYNNEISEKSEIFDDQFSVERPDGSNFTLKIRSTKLEDSAMYFCASRDLSSGSFQETQYFGPGTRLLVL.

Notes on this clone: Other DNA sequences in this sample translate to the same CDR3. The chain carries TRBV7-9 and TRBJ1-2, with D maybe TRBD1 (6 bases). Looked up from germline, CDR1 is SEHNR and CDR2 is FQNEAQ (reference sequence). Trimming took 4 bases from V and 4 from J, leaving 13 bases between them. CDR3 length: 14 amino acids. The CDR3, as DNA: TGTGCCAGCAGCTCCGAGCAGGGGAGCTATGGCTACACCTTC. Translated, it gives CASSSEQGSYGYTF.

This chain joins TRBV7-9 and TRBJ2-3; D is possibly TRBD1 or TRBD2 (6 bases each). The V gene's germline CDR1 is SEHNR and CDR2 FQNEAQ (reference sequence). CDR3 length: 16 amino acids. V was trimmed by 7 bases and J by 5 bases, leaving 22 bases between them. The CDR3 region has the DNA TGTGCCAGCAACGCGAGGGGGGCCGTGACGAGAGATACGCAGTATTTT. Amino acids: CASNARGAVTRDTQYF.

With regard to this clone: Other DNA sequences within the sample encode an identical CDR3. The rearrangement uses TRBV7-9 and TRBJ2-1, with D perhaps TRBD2 (5 bases). CDR1 is SEHNR and CDR2 is FQNEAQ in the germline V gene (reference sequence). CDR3 length equals 15 residues. Trimming cost V 5 bases and J 7 bases, with 18 bases left between them. The CDR3 DNA reads TGTGCCAGCAGCCCCCCCGGGATAAGCGGAAATGAGCAGTTCTTC. Its protein is CASSPPGISGNEQFF.

V and J are TRBV27 and TRBJ2-7; a possible D gene is TRBD1 (7 bases). There are 16 residues in the CDR3. V was clipped by 0 bases and J by 3 bases, with 15 bases between them. Germline V gives CDR1 MNHEY, CDR2 SMNVEV (reference sequence). The CDR3 sequence is CASSLSPDREDYEQYF. CDR3 nucleotide sequence: TGTGCCAGCAGTTTATCCCCCGACAGGGAGGACTACGAGCAGTACTTC.

This rearrangement joins TRBV15 to TRBJ2-7; no clear D gene. The CDR3 is 12 residues long. Germline CDR1 is LNHNV and CDR2 is YYDKDF (reference sequence). Trimming pared 1 base from V and 7 bases from J, leaving 8 bases between. The CDR3 region is CATSRVYEEQYF. CDR3 bases: TGTGCCACCAGCAGAGTATATGAGGAGCAGTACTTC.

The chain employs TRBV9 and TRBJ2-1, with TRBD2 as a possible D gene (5 bases). The germline gives CDR1 SGDLS, CDR2 YYNGEE. The CDR3 covers 13 residues. The germline V and J ends were trimmed by 3 bases and 7 bases, with 11 bases remaining between them. The chain's CDR3 is CASSDLLGNEQFF. The DNA of the CDR3 is TGTGCCAGCAGCGACTTACTAGGTAATGAGCAGTTCTTC.

Notes on this clone: Other DNA variants within this sample encode the same CDR3. The chain has TRBV27 and TRBJ2-7; 7 bases match TRBD1. The CDR3 extends over 14 amino acids. The junction had 8 bases not matched to a gene; V was cut back by 6 bases and J by 3 bases. Germline lookup yields CDR1 MNHEY and CDR2 SMNVEV (reference sequence). The CDR3 DNA is TGTGCCAGCAGCCACAGGGGACAGCTCTACGAGCAGTACTTC. Encoded protein: CASSHRGQLYEQYF.

Regarding this clone: The sample holds other DNA sequences that translate to the same CDR3. The chain joins TRBV20-1 to TRBJ2-7; D gene uncertain. The V end lost 3 bases, the J end lost 2 bases, and 5 bases lay between the germline ends. Germline V gene lookup returns CDR1 DFQATT and CDR2 SNEGSKA (reference sequence). The CDR3 sequence is 11 residues long. CDR3 loop: CSARITYEQYF. CDR3 DNA sequence: TGCAGTGCTAGGATAACCTACGAGCAGTACTTC.

The chain links TRBV19 to TRBJ2-5; D remains ambiguous. This CDR3 comprises 12 residues. Trimming cost V 5 bases and J 5 bases, with 9 bases left between them. CDR1 and CDR2 (germline): LNHDA, SQIVND (reference sequence). The CDR3 spells CASSGSWETQYF. The CDR3 DNA reads as TGTGCCAGTAGTGGCTCTTGGGAGACCCAGTACTTC.

The chain uses TRBV28 and TRBJ2-3, with 11 positions matching TRBD2. The CDR3 consists of 17 residues. Germline lookup yields CDR1 MDHEN and CDR2 SYDVKM. V was clipped by 2 bases and J by 7 bases; unmatched bases: 11. In DNA, the CDR3 is TGTGCCAGCAGTTTACGGGTACTAGCGGGGGCTGTGAATACGCAGTATTTT. Residues: CASSLRVLAGAVNTQYF.

V usage is TRBV30 and J usage is TRBJ1-1, with D maybe TRBD1 (5 bases). The CDR3 runs 12 residues. Per the germline V gene, CDR1 is GTSNPN and CDR2 is SVGIG (reference sequence). Trimming shortened V by 1 base and J by 7 bases, and 10 bases separated the two germline ends. CDR3 region: CAWSATAHEAFF. CDR3 sequence (DNA): TGTGCCTGGAGTGCGACAGCGCATGAAGCTTTCTTT.

The chain carries TRBV13 and TRBJ2-7, with 7 bases matching TRBD2. Germline CDR1 is PRHDT and CDR2 is FYEKMQ (reference sequence). CDR3 length equals 15 residues. With V trimmed by 4 bases and J by 1 base, 7 bases remained unmatched. The CDR3 DNA is TGTGCCAGCAGCTCCCTAGCGGTACCGTCCTACGAGCAGTACTTC. Translated, it gives CASSSLAVPSYEQYF.

The chain employs TRBV4-1 and TRBJ1-5; 9 bases line up with TRBD1. CDR3 size: 16 residues. Germline CDR1 MGHRA, CDR2 YSYEKL. V shed 4 bases, J shed 6 bases, and the junction held 10 bases outside the gene matches. DNA for the CDR3: TGCGCCAGCAGCCTGAATTTCGAGGGACAGGGTCAGCCCCAGCATTTT. Its translation is CASSLNFEGQGQPQHF.

The chain uses TRBV2 and TRBJ2-5, with 7 bases identical to TRBD2. Per germline, CDR1 SNHLY and CDR2 FYNNEI. The CDR3 contains 15 residues. V lost 3 bases to trimming and J lost 1 base; unmatched junction nucleotides: 5. CDR3 nucleotide sequence: TGTGCCAGCAGTGAGTTGTGGGGGGGCCAAGAGACCCAGTACTTC. Encoded protein: CASSELWGGQETQYF.